The 5 T cell receptor beta chains in this list originate from one sample, sequenced in a study of control samples from healthy donors and cancer patients. The repertoire was sequenced with immunoSEQ multiplex PCR; TCRdb's copy has only in-frame clones and lacks some. Found here are some 120,000 clones, around nine tenths of them singletons; the top ten hold more than 2%. Sequenced sample: blood. These receptor sequences come from a man between 18 and 29 years old in good health.

The rearrangement joins TRBV6-1 to TRBJ2-7, with 8 bases identical to TRBD2. Germline values: CDR1 MNHNS, CDR2 SASEGT. Unmatched junction bases numbered 4, after V lost 2 bases and J lost 1 base. The length of the CDR3 is 15 residues. CDR3 sequence reads: CASSESSGMSYEQYV. In DNA form, the CDR3 reads TGTGCCAGCAGTGAAAGTAGCGGGATGTCCTACGAGCAGTACGTC.

The rearrangement joins TRBV12-5 to TRBJ2-1; no clear D. The V end was cut by 7 bases, the J end by 4 bases, with 5 bases between. The CDR3 length is 11 residues. CDR1 is LGHNT, CDR2 FRNRAP, per germline. This CDR3 reads CASASYNEQFF. The CDR3 DNA is TGTGCTAGTGCCTCTTACAATGAGCAGTTCTTC.

This clone has only one observation. The chain carries TRBV24-1 and TRBJ2-3; the match to TRBD2 covers 10 bases. Germline-derived CDR1 and CDR2 are KGHDR and SFDVKD. The junction had 4 bases not matched to a gene; V was cut back by 4 bases and J by 1 base. The CDR3 runs 16 residues. CDR3 sequence (DNA): TGTGCCACCAGTGACGCCGGGACTAGCGGCACAGATACGCAGTATTTT. Its translation is CATSDAGTSGTDTQYF.

This sequence joins TRBV10-2 and TRBJ2-3; 7 bases fit TRBD1. J was trimmed by 0 bases and V by 4 bases; bases with no gene match: 16. The germline V gene encodes CDR1 WSHSY and CDR2 SAAADI. This CDR3 is 19 amino acids long. Here the CDR3 DNA reads TGCGCCAGCAGTGCGACAGGGCCCTCTAGCCCTATTAGCACAGATACGCAGTATTTT. It is translated as CASSATGPSSPISTDTQYF.

The chain combines TRBV9 with TRBJ1-2; 8 nucleotides match TRBD1. The CDR3 has 14 amino acids. Germline-derived CDR1 and CDR2 are SGDLS and YYNGEE. Losses at the gene ends were 0 bases for V and 6 bases for J; bases not matched to a gene: 4. CDR3 sequence (DNA): TGTGCCAGCAGCGTAGTCGGACAGGGCGATGGCTACACCTTC. The encoded protein is CASSVVGQGDGYTF.